This entry lists 6 T cell receptor beta chains sequenced from one sample in a study of immune evolution from preneoplasia to lung adenocarcinoma. Method: immunoSEQ multiplex PCR; TCRdb's copy keeps in-frame clones and lacks some. This table holds around 40,000 clones, more than 60% found once. Sequenced material: FFPE invasive lung adenocarcinoma tissue. These receptors all stem from a person aged 55-75 years with lung adenocarcinoma.

The V and J genes are TRBV6-4 and TRBJ2-2, with 7 bases that match TRBD2. With V trimmed by 6 bases and J by 4 bases, 8 bases remained unmatched. This CDR3 has 15 residues. CDR1 is MRHNA and CDR2 is SNTAGT in the germline V gene. CDR3 sequence reads: CASSLGGSATGELFF. The DNA for the CDR3 is TGTGCCAGCAGCCTTGGCGGGAGTGCCACCGGGGAGCTGTTTTTT.

The chain combines TRBV30 with TRBJ2-7; the match to TRBD1 covers 8 bases. V lost 3 bases and J lost 7; bases outside the gene matches: 8. The CDR3 is 13 amino acids. Germline CDR1 GTSNPN, CDR2 SVGIG (reference sequence). The DNA for the CDR3 is TGTGCCTGGAGCCCGGACAGGGCGCAAGAGCAGTACTTC. Protein product: CAWSPDRAQEQYF.

V gene TRBV2 combines with J gene TRBJ1-3; a weak D match, TRBD1 (5 bases). Germline lookup yields CDR1 SNHLY and CDR2 FYNNEI. This CDR3 is built from 14 residues. Trimming took 4 bases from V and 0 from J, leaving 7 bases between them. The CDR3 spells CASSAQVSGNTIYF. The DNA for the CDR3 is TGTGCCAGCAGTGCACAGGTCTCTGGAAACACCATATATTTT.

The chain couples TRBV4-1 to TRBJ2-1; unclear D gene. The germline gives CDR1 MGHRA, CDR2 YSYEKL. Trimming removed 3 bases at V and 0 bases at J, with 6 bases between. The CDR3 is made up of 14 amino acids. CDR3 sequence: CASSQGYSYNEQFF. The CDR3 nucleotides read TGCGCCAGCAGCCAGGGGTACTCCTACAATGAGCAGTTCTTC.

The CDR3 loop is CASSPHRVRTGVELFF. Written as DNA, the CDR3 is TGTGCCAGTAGTCCCCACAGGGTTAGGACTGGAGTGGAGCTGTTTTTT. The chain employs TRBV19 and TRBJ2-2; tentatively, D is TRBD1 (6 bases). The CDR3 runs 16 residues. Germline values: CDR1 LNHDA, CDR2 SQIVND (reference sequence). Trimming shortened V by 5 bases and J by 10 bases, and 23 bases separated the two germline ends. Variable domain in full (rest from reference TRBV19 and TRBJ2-2): DGGITQSPKYLFRKEGQNVTLSCEQNLNHDAMYWYRQDPGQGLRLIYYSQIVNDFQKGDIAEGYSVSREKKESFPLTVTSAQKNPTAFYLCASSPHRVRTGVELFFGEGSRLTVL.

This sequence joins TRBV23-1 and TRBJ2-3, with TRBD2 as a possible D gene (6 bases). TRBV23-1 is classed as an ORF, of uncertain function. The CDR3 has 19 residues. The V and J ends lost 0 bases and 3 bases respectively, with 22 bases between them. Written as DNA, the CDR3 is TGCGCCAGCAGTCAATCTTTCTATCTGAATCCCGGGACTACAGATACGCAGTATTTT. It encodes CASSQSFYLNPGTTDTQYF.